The 30 T cell receptor beta chains presented below share a single source sample, sequenced in a study of shared clonotypes between healthy human individuals. Generated by immunoSEQ multiplex PCR, the TCRdb table keeps only in-frame clones and is missing some. The profile shows approximately 2.1 million clones, more than 80% of them singletons. Sequencing was carried out using naive CD4+ T cells from PBMCs. Subset indicated: CD45RA+ positively selected. The receptors originated from a man between 18 and 29 years old in good health. Some clones in this sample may be carry-over from other donors' samples.

This clone was seen once. This chain connects TRBV5-4 to TRBJ2-5, with 13 nucleotides matching TRBD2. Germline V gene sequence: CDR1 SGHNT, CDR2 YYREEE (reference sequence). The ends lost 3 bases at V and 3 bases at J; junction bases unmatched: 5. The CDR3 spans 16 residues. CDR3 nucleotide sequence: TGTGCCAGCAGCTCTCCGGGACTAGCGGGAAAAGAGACCCAGTACTTC. Its translation is CASSSPGLAGKETQYF. Based on the CDR3 plus reference TRBV5-4 and TRBJ2-5, the full variable domain is ETGVTQSPTHLIKTRGQQVTLRCSSQSGHNTVSWYQQALGQGPQFIFQYYREEENGRGNFPPRFSGLQFPNYSSELNVNALELDDSALYLCASSSPGLAGKETQYFGPGTRLLVL.

The CDR3 DNA sequence: TGTGCCAGCAACCGACCTAGCGGTGGGGCCAACAATGAGCAGTTCTTC. It yields the protein CASNRPSGGANNEQFF. The chain uses TRBV5-6 and TRBJ2-1; 7 bases are shared with TRBD2. CDR1 is SGHDT and CDR2 is YYEEEE in the germline V gene. The V gene end was trimmed by 6 bases and the J gene end by 5 bases; junction bases not matched to a gene: 14. The CDR3 consists of 16 residues.

This clone was recorded only once. The rearrangement joins TRBV5-5 to TRBJ2-7, with 9 bases lining up with TRBD2. CDR1 and CDR2 (germline): SGHKS, YYEKEE (reference sequence). This CDR3 has 16 amino acids. V shed 1 base, J shed 0 bases, and the junction held 5 bases outside the gene matches. DNA for the CDR3: TGTGCCAGCAGCTTGAGCGGGAGGCCTTCCTCCTACGAGCAGTACTTC. This sequence encodes CASSLSGRPSSYEQYF.

V and J are TRBV5-1 and TRBJ2-1; TRBD1 agrees at 8 bases. The V gene's germline CDR1 is SGHRS and CDR2 YFSETQ. This CDR3 has 16 amino acids. J gave up 6 bases and V 0 bases, and 8 bases lay outside the gene matches. The CDR3 here is CASSLVAGGASNEQFF. The CDR3 DNA follows: TGCGCCAGCAGCTTGGTGGCAGGGGGCGCATCCAATGAGCAGTTCTTC.

This rearrangement joins TRBV5-1 to TRBJ1-3; D is ambiguous. V was pared by 2 bases and J by 0 bases, with 12 bases between. Germline CDR1 and CDR2: SGHRS and YFSETQ. The CDR3 is 16 residues long. In nucleotides, the CDR3 is TGCGCCAGCAGCTTTCTAGGCAGGTCCTCTGGAAACACCATATATTTT. This encodes CASSFLGRSSGNTIYF.

A remark on this clone: The identical CDR3 is also encoded by other nucleotide sequences in the sample. The J gene is TRBJ2-1, the V gene TRBV11-2; no clear D. Germline V lookup: CDR1 SGHAT, CDR2 FQNNGV. This CDR3 comprises 13 residues. V lost 1 base and J 5 bases, leaving 6 bases between the germline ends. CDR3 coding DNA: TGTGCCAGCAGCTTAGGTCTGAACAATGAGCAGTTCTTC. It encodes CASSLGLNNEQFF.

The V gene is TRBV9, the J gene TRBJ2-7; 8 nucleotides line up with TRBD2. The V and J ends lost 4 bases and 5 bases, in that order; junction bases with no gene match: 11. CDR1 is SGDLS and CDR2 is YYNGEE in the germline V gene. The CDR3 spans 15 residues. CDR3 in amino acids: CASSPHAGGGNEQYF. CDR3 in DNA: TGTGCCAGCAGCCCCCACGCGGGGGGAGGCAACGAGCAGTACTTC.

As concerns this clone: Other nucleotide sequences from this sample produce the same CDR3. CDR3 residues: CASSSRLAGGGETQYF. The CDR3 DNA reads as TGTGCCAGCAGCTCCCGACTAGCGGGAGGAGGAGAGACCCAGTACTTC. This chain links TRBV7-3 with TRBJ2-5; 13 nucleotides match TRBD2. J gave up 4 bases and V 4 bases, and 6 bases lay outside the gene matches. Germline CDR1 is SGHTA and CDR2 is FQGTGA. This CDR3 region has 16 residues. The full variable domain, in which reference TRBV7-3 and TRBJ2-5 provide the parts outside the CDR3, is GAGVSQTPSNKVTEKGKYVELRCDPISGHTALYWYRQSLGQGPEFLIYFQGTGAADDSGLPNDRFFAVRPEGSVSTLKIQRTERGDSAVYLCASSSRLAGGGETQYFGPGTRLLVL.

The J gene is TRBJ2-7, the V gene TRBV28; the match to TRBD2 covers 8 bases. The CDR3 extends over 17 amino acids. Trimming cost V 2 bases and J 3 bases; bases outside gene matches: 12. CDR1 is MDHEN, CDR2 SYDVKM, per germline. CDR3 amino acids: CASSLTGKGGGIYEQYF. CDR3 nucleotide sequence: TGTGCCAGCAGTTTAACAGGGAAGGGCGGGGGGATCTACGAGCAGTACTTC.

The V and J genes are TRBV27 and TRBJ2-3, with 8 positions matching TRBD1. The CDR3 has 15 amino acids. Germline V gene data show CDR1 as MNHEY and CDR2 as SMNVEV (reference sequence). V gave up 3 bases and J gave up 6 bases; unmatched junction bases: 8. CDR3 nucleotide sequence: TGTGCCAGCAGTTTTCAAGGACAGGGCTGGGATACGCAGTATTTT. It yields the protein CASSFQGQGWDTQYF.

J is TRBJ2-1 and V is TRBV6-5; D unclear. The germline gives CDR1 MNHEY, CDR2 SVGAGI. CDR3 length: 13 residues. Trimming took 4 bases from V and 9 from J, leaving 13 bases between them. The CDR3 reads CASSSKSRGEQFF. DNA of the CDR3: TGTGCCAGCAGTTCCAAGTCTCGTGGTGAGCAGTTCTTC.

This chain uses TRBV7-9 with TRBJ2-3; D possibly corresponds to TRBD2 (5 bases). The CDR3 runs to 16 residues. V lost 5 bases and J lost 4, with 19 bases in between. From germline, CDR1 is SEHNR and CDR2 FQNEAQ (reference sequence). CDR3 nucleotide sequence: TGTGCCAGCAGCCTAAGGCGTCCGGGCGGGCCAGATACGCAGTATTTT. Encoded protein: CASSLRRPGGPDTQYF.

CDR3 residues: CASSRGENTEAFF. CDR3 bases: TGTGCCAGCAGCCGCGGAGAGAACACTGAAGCTTTCTTT. The J gene is TRBJ1-1, the V gene TRBV11-2; D is undetermined. Trimming pared 5 bases from V and 1 base from J, leaving 8 bases between. Germline assignment: CDR1 SGHAT and CDR2 FQNNGV. CDR3 length equals 13 residues.

V and J are TRBV2 and TRBJ2-3; 9 nucleotides agree with TRBD2. The CDR3 runs 15 residues. Trimming took 2 bases from V and 5 from J; bases not matched to a gene: 5. Looked up from germline, CDR1 is SNHLY and CDR2 is FYNNEI. The CDR3 nucleotides are TGTGCCAGCAGTGAAATTCAGCGGGAGGTAGATACGCAGTATTTT. Amino acid sequence: CASSEIQREVDTQYF. Based on the CDR3 plus reference TRBV2 and TRBJ2-3, the full variable domain is EPEVTQTPSHQVTQMGQEVILRCVPISNHLYFYWYRQILGQKVEFLVSFYNNEISEKSEIFDDQFSVERPDGSNFTLKIRSTKLEDSAMYFCASSEIQREVDTQYFGPGTRLTVL.

The chain has TRBV5-1 and TRBJ2-5; TRBD1 is a possible D gene (6 bases). CDR3 length equals 16 residues. V was cut by 2 bases and J by 4 bases, with 18 bases left in between. The germline gives CDR1 SGHRS, CDR2 YFSETQ. CDR3 nucleotide sequence: TGCGCCAGCAGCTTACCCTGGGGCCCAGGGGCAGAGACCCAGTACTTC. As protein: CASSLPWGPGAETQYF.

This clone was seen a few times. This sequence joins TRBV6-5 and TRBJ1-5, with unresolved D. With 8 bases removed from V and 0 bases from J, the gap between germline ends came to 14 bases. Germline values: CDR1 MNHEY, CDR2 SVGAGI. The CDR3 sequence is 15 residues long. CDR3 residues: CASRRKGTSNQPQHF. The DNA for the CDR3 is TGTGCCAGCCGTAGGAAAGGTACTAGCAATCAGCCCCAGCATTTT.

This sequence joins TRBV7-8 and TRBJ2-5; 8 bases line up with TRBD1. The germline CDR1 and CDR2 sequences are SGHVS and FQNEAQ. Trimming took 1 base from V and 5 from J; bases not matched to a gene: 6. There are 15 residues in the CDR3. The CDR3 sequence: CASSLETGVGETQYF. In DNA form, the CDR3 reads TGTGCCAGCAGCTTAGAGACAGGGGTAGGGGAGACCCAGTACTTC.

The chain links TRBV5-1 to TRBJ1-5; TRBD1 matches at 7 bases. The CDR3 length is 17 residues. Germline V gene sequence: CDR1 SGHRS, CDR2 YFSETQ. After removal of 2 bases from V and 3 bases from J, the junction contained 11 bases not matched to a gene. The CDR3 protein is CASSLVPGEGANQPQHF. As DNA, the CDR3 is TGCGCCAGCAGCTTAGTACCCGGAGAGGGGGCCAATCAGCCCCAGCATTTT.

This clone was seen only a few times. V and J are TRBV4-1 and TRBJ2-3; no clear D. The ends were cut back, 5 bases at V and 2 bases at J, with 11 bases in the middle. Per germline, CDR1 MGHRA and CDR2 YSYEKL. CDR3 size: 14 residues. CDR3 sequence: CASSGFLPTDTQYF. CDR3 coding DNA: TGCGCCAGCAGCGGCTTCTTGCCCACAGATACGCAGTATTTT.

V usage is TRBV14 and J usage is TRBJ2-7; no definite D call. Germline values: CDR1 SGHDN, CDR2 FVKESK. The CDR3 spans 14 residues. With 0 bases removed from V and 3 bases from J, the gap between germline ends came to 9 bases. CDR3 coding DNA: TGTGCCAGCAGCCAAGATGGTCTGTTCTACGAGCAGTACTTC. Its translation is CASSQDGLFYEQYF.

This chain links TRBV7-9 with TRBJ1-1; 9 bases match TRBD1. The CDR3 loop spans 14 amino acids. Germline values: CDR1 SEHNR, CDR2 FQNEAQ (reference sequence). The V segment lost 7 bases and the J segment 5 bases; nucleotides outside the gene matches: 8. CDR3 residues: CASTGQGWETEAFF. The CDR3 coding sequence is TGTGCCAGCACGGGACAGGGTTGGGAAACTGAAGCTTTCTTT.

The chain joins TRBV6-5 to TRBJ2-2; 14 bases are shared with TRBD2. This CDR3 is built from 15 residues. Germline CDR1 reads MNHEY; CDR2 reads SVGAGI. Germline trimming cut 6 bases from V and 9 bases from J; bases unmatched to any gene: 6. The CDR3 loop reads CASSPGLAGGRELFF. In DNA, the CDR3 is TGTGCCAGCAGCCCCGGACTAGCGGGAGGACGGGAGCTGTTTTTT.

This sequence joins TRBV29-1 and TRBJ2-4, with D unclear. Trimming shortened V by 6 bases and J by 0 bases, and 6 bases separated the two germline ends. Germline CDR1 reads SQVTM; CDR2 reads ANQGSEA. The CDR3 extends over 12 amino acids. The DNA of the CDR3 is TGCAGCGTCACCCTAGCCAAAAACATTCAGTACTTC. This translates into CSVTLAKNIQYF.

The genes are TRBV19 and TRBJ2-2, with 11 bases fitting TRBD1. Per the germline V gene, CDR1 is LNHDA and CDR2 is SQIVND (reference sequence). Trimming took 7 bases from V and 5 from J; bases not matched to a gene: 3. CDR3 size: 14 residues. CDR3 bases: TGTGCCAGTATGGGGGACAGGGGGACCGGGGAGCTGTTTTTT. It yields the protein CASMGDRGTGELFF.

This clone was seen once. This rearrangement joins TRBV30 to TRBJ1-2; tentatively, D is TRBD1 (6 bases). The CDR3 is 13 residues long. Germline lookup yields CDR1 GTSNPN and CDR2 SVGIG (reference sequence). V lost 3 bases, J lost 0 bases, and 8 bases lay in between. DNA of the CDR3: TGTGCCTGGAGGACAGGAACTAACTATGGCTACACCTTC. This codes for CAWRTGTNYGYTF.

The chain is built from TRBV5-4 and TRBJ2-7; possible D gene TRBD1, 5 bases. Germline V CDR1 and CDR2: SGHNT, YYREEE (reference sequence). The CDR3 has 16 amino acids. V lost 1 base to trimming and J lost 0 bases, with 14 bases between them. CDR3 sequence reads: CASSLLPTASSYEQYF. Written as DNA, the CDR3 is TGTGCCAGCAGCTTGTTGCCGACAGCGAGCTCCTACGAGCAGTACTTC.

This clone was seen only once. The sample contains more than one DNA sequence encoding this CDR3. The chain uses TRBV5-1 and TRBJ2-6; D remains unclear. Trimming left V 0 bases short and J 0 bases short, with 7 bases between. The CDR3 is 16 residues long. The V gene's germline CDR1 is SGHRS and CDR2 YFSETQ. The CDR3 reads CASSLDSGSGANVLTF. As DNA, the CDR3 is TGCGCCAGCAGCTTGGATTCTGGCTCTGGGGCCAACGTCCTGACTTTC.

The chain recombines TRBV10-3 with TRBJ1-5; D gene uncertain. The CDR3 has 13 amino acids. Trimming took off 4 bases at V and 4 bases at J, with 8 bases between the two ends. The germline gives CDR1 ENHRY, CDR2 SYGVKD. This CDR3 reads CAISGQNNQPQHF. CDR3 sequence (DNA): TGTGCCATCAGTGGTCAGAATAATCAGCCCCAGCATTTT.

The chain has TRBV28 and TRBJ2-1; 9 positions agree with TRBD1. CDR3 size: 17 residues. J lost 4 bases, V lost 6 bases, and 13 bases had no gene match. Per germline, CDR1 MDHEN and CDR2 SYDVKM. The CDR3 region is CASSFPPGQGSYNEQFF. DNA of the CDR3: TGTGCCAGCAGCTTCCCACCGGGACAGGGATCATACAATGAGCAGTTCTTC.

In regard to this clone: The junction departs from the called germline gene at one end, perhaps through a read error. The chain uses TRBV19 and TRBJ2-7, with 8 positions matching TRBD1. Germline V gene lookup returns CDR1 LNHDA and CDR2 SQIVND (reference sequence). The length of the CDR3 is 14 residues. CDR3 amino acids: CASSILDRAYEQYF. Written as DNA, the CDR3 is TGTGCCAGCAGTATCTTGGACAGGGCATACGAGCAGTACTTC.